This TCR beta chain was recorded in a study of blood T cell repertoires in COVID-19. Background on the study: COVID-19 samples collected from the United States, Italy and Spain covered acute and convalescent phases. The analysed material was cDNA or gDNA that came from T cells, B-cell-depleted T cells, or PBMCs.

Authors' methods: Amplifying reference gene primers gave estimates of nucleated cell counts. Only in-frame clones appear in the TCRdb table, and some are missing; sequencing was by immunoSEQ multiplex PCR. From that table come the V and J calls and clone size; the DNA was used to work out D and trimming. The sample lists around 72,000 clones, roughly 86% occurring once. The germline V gene has CDR1 SGDLS and CDR2 YYNGEE. V was pared by 4 bases and J by 0 bases, with 5 bases of the junction left unmatched. CDR3 length: 15 amino acids. This clone was detected once. The chain joins TRBV9 to TRBJ2-3, with 7 bases fitting TRBD1. Sample: peripheral blood. The clonotype originates from a woman aged 45-65 years with acute or convalescent COVID-19. The CDR3 here is CASSTGTASTDTQYF. In DNA, the CDR3 is TGTGCCAGCAGCACCGGGACAGCTAGCACAGATACGCAGTATTTT.